Listed below are T cell receptor beta chains from one sample, sequenced in a study of shared clonotypes between healthy human individuals. The assay was immunoSEQ multiplex PCR, and TCRdb's table has in-frame clones only and misses some. The top ten clones hold 0.35% to 0.45% of a sample with some 2.3 million clones, more than 85% of them seen once. Material for sequencing was naive CD4+ T cells from PBMCs. The receptors stem from a young man in good health. Some clones in this sample may be carry-over from other donors' samples. CDR3s include the opening cysteine and the closing phenylalanine or tryptophan.

v_call	j_call	cdr3_aa
TRBV7-9	TRBJ2-1	CASSLEASGPYNEQFF
TRBV29-1	TRBJ2-2	CSASGTGELFF
TRBV19	TRBJ2-1	CASSIVPTTREQFF
TRBV7-2	TRBJ1-2	CASSLGGPGRYGYTF
TRBV7-9	TRBJ1-1	CASSLAGMNTEAFF
TRBV7-2	TRBJ2-1	CASSPPGTRVTEQFF
TRBV19	TRBJ1-2	CASSMGGTRNYGYTF
TRBV10-3	TRBJ2-2	CAISSALTTGATGELFF
TRBV25-1	TRBJ2-1	CASSTPGLAAEQFF
TRBV28	TRBJ2-5	CASSSVGQTQETQYF
TRBV29-1	TRBJ2-7	CSVSRQGDYEQYF
TRBV19	TRBJ2-1	CASSIGGRTKDEQFF
TRBV25-1	TRBJ1-4	CASKGPVKLFF
TRBV25-1	TRBJ2-2	CASSEARRTGELFF
TRBV5-1	TRBJ2-5	CASSWGDRGPETQYF
TRBV28	TRBJ2-5	CASSPGTSGRAAETQYF
TRBV28	TRBJ1-2	CASSLPSYGYTF
TRBV28	TRBJ2-7	CASRSSPGQGALAGGFAQYF
TRBV10-3	TRBJ1-5	CAISGDSSFNQPQHF
TRBV5-1	TRBJ2-7	CASSRTSFPYEQYF
TRBV30	TRBJ1-5	CAWTGGGGNQPQHF
TRBV28	TRBJ1-6	CASTGSAYNSPLHF
TRBV6-4	TRBJ2-1	CASSTGTGDNEQFF
TRBV30	TRBJ2-7	CAWSVGISFSEQYF
TRBV30	TRBJ2-5	CAWSDLLETQYF
TRBV30	TRBJ1-2	CALENLGGYTF
TRBV2	TRBJ2-2	CASREGAPTGELFF
TRBV29-1	TRBJ1-1	CSVSGVNTEAFF
TRBV6-5	TRBJ1-2	CASSYSPLGGRYGYTF
TRBV29-1	TRBJ2-2	CSARQSTGELFF
TRBV7-2	TRBJ2-5	CASSLGQGAETQYF
TRBV30	TRBJ2-7	CAWSITSAEQYF
TRBV7-9	TRBJ2-7	CASSLDSLIGEQYF
TRBV5-4	TRBJ2-7	CASSPTSGYGFGEQYF
TRBV5-8	TRBJ1-5	CASSLVFGTGSQPQHF
TRBV19	TRBJ2-7	CASSTIDRVGEQYF